Each of the 2 T cell receptor beta chains below was sequenced from the same sample in a study of blood T cell repertoires in COVID-19 (dated by TCRdb to the early 2020s). Library generation was performed with the immunoSEQ multiplex PCR assay. TCRdb limited this immuneACCESS table to in-frame rearrangements with V and J called. A share of clones is missing; checked studies link under half to unresolved V genes, and the rest is unexplained. The sample has approximately 240,000 clones on record, 84% of them singletons. The top ten constitute less than 4.5% of the sample. Source material: peripheral blood. These TCRs come from a man aged 50-59 years with acute or convalescent COVID-19.

This clone was seen only once. The V call is TRBV11-1, the J call TRBJ2-7; 10 bases map to TRBD1. Germline lookup yields CDR1 SGHAT and CDR2 FQDESV (reference sequence). This CDR3 contains 12 residues. The junction had 3 bases not matched to a gene; V was cut back by 3 bases and J by 10 bases. The CDR3 here is CASSLRDRGQYF. CDR3 nucleotide sequence: TGTGCCAGCAGCTTGCGGGACAGGGGTCAGTACTTC.

This clone was counted once. The chain links TRBV5-1 to TRBJ1-1; TRBD1 matches 12 bases. This CDR3 is 15 amino acids long. The ends lost 4 bases at V and 3 bases at J; junction bases unmatched: 4. CDR1 is SGHRS and CDR2 is YFSETQ in the germline V gene. CDR3 sequence (DNA): TGCGCCAGCAGCGCGGGACAGGGGGCGGACACTGAAGCTTTCTTT. Translated, it gives CASSAGQGADTEAFF.